This is a list of T cell receptor beta chains from one sample in a study of shared clonotypes between healthy human individuals. Generated by immunoSEQ multiplex PCR, the TCRdb table keeps only in-frame clones and is missing some. The sample holds approximately 350,000 clones, approximately 96% seen once. The specimen sequenced was memory CD8+ T cells sorted from blood. The receptors originated from a man aged 25 to 40 in good health. CDR3s include the opening cysteine and the closing phenylalanine or tryptophan. A D gene is named only where the DNA matches it firmly. Rows give clone size only sometimes, using once, few, many, or a class for an expanded clone.

v_call	clone_size	d_call	cdr3_length	j_call	cdr3_aa	cdr3_nt
TRBV10-3	-	TRBD1	14	TRBJ1-5	CAISEDRGNQPQHF	TGTGCCATCAGTGAGGACAGGGGTAATCAGCCCCAGCATTTT
TRBV5-4	-	TRBD1	16	TRBJ1-2	CASSLEMGQGAGGYTF	TGTGCCAGCAGCTTGGAAATGGGACAGGGAGCGGGTGGCTACACCTTC
TRBV7-2	-	TRBD2	16	TRBJ2-7	CASSLASGRSSYEQYF	TGTGCCAGCAGCTTAGCTAGCGGGAGGAGCTCCTACGAGCAGTACTTC
TRBV10-3	-	-	14	TRBJ1-5	CAISVAPDNQPQHF	TGTGCCATCAGTGTTGCCCCAGACAATCAGCCCCAGCATTTT
TRBV15	once	-	15	TRBJ1-4	CATSRGPQGDEKLFF	TGTGCCACCAGCAGAGGCCCACAGGGAGATGAAAAACTGTTTTTT
TRBV5-6	-	-	12	TRBJ2-1	CASSHRLGSQFF	TGTGCCAGCAGCCACCGACTAGGGTCGCAGTTCTTC
TRBV6-6	-	TRBD2	15	TRBJ2-3	CASTRSGLAGDTQYF	TGTGCCAGCACAAGGTCCGGACTAGCAGGAGATACGCAGTATTTT
TRBV30	-	-	12	TRBJ2-1	CACSLEGNEQFF	TGTGCCTGTTCCTTGGAGGGCAATGAGCAGTTCTTC
TRBV6-1	-	-	16	TRBJ1-5	CASSEGTLYSNQPQHF	TGTGCCAGCAGTGAAGGGACTTTATATAGCAATCAGCCCCAGCATTTT
TRBV5-4	-	-	14	TRBJ2-3	CASSLARTTDTQYF	TGTGCCAGCAGCTTGGCCCGCACAACAGATACGCAGTATTTT